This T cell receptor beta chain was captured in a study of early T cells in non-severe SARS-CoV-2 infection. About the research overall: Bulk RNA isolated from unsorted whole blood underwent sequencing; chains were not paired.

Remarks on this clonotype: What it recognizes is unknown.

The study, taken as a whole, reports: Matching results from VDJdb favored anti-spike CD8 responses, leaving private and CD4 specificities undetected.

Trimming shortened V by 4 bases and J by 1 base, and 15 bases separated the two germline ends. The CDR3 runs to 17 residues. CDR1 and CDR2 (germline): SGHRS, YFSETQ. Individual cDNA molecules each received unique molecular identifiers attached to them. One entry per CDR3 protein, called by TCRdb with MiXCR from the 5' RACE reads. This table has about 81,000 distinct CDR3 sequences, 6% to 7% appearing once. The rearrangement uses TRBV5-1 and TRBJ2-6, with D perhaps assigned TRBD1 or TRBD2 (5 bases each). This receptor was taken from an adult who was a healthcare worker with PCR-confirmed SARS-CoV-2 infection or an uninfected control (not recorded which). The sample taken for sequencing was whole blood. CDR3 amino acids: CASSVGTLPSGANVLTF. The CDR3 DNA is TGCGCCAGCAGCGTCGGGACGTTGCCATCTGGGGCCAACGTCCTGACTTTC.